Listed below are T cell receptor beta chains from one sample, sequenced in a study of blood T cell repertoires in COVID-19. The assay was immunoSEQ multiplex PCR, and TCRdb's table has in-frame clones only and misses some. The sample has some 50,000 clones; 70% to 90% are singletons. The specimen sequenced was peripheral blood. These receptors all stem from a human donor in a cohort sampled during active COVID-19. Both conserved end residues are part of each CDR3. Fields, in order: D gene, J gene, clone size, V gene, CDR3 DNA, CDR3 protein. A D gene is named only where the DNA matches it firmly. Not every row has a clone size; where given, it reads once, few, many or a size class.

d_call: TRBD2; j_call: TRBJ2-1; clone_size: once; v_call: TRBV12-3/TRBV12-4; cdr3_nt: TGTGCCAGCAGTTTAAGGCTAGCGGGGTTATGGTTCTTC; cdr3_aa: CASSLRLAGLWFF
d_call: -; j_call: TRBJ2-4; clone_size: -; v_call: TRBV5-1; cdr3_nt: TGCGCCAGCAGCTTGGTGCCAGGGGGGAACATTCAGTACTTC; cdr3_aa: CASSLVPGGNIQYF
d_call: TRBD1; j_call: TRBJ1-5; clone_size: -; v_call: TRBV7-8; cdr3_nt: TGTGCCAGCAGACGGGACAGGGGATGGGATAGCAATCAGCCCCAGCATTTT; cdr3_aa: CASRRDRGWDSNQPQHF
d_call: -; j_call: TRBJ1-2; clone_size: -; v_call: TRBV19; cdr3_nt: TGTGCCAGTAGCTGGGGGGTTCGCTATGGCTACACCTTC; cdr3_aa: CASSWGVRYGYTF
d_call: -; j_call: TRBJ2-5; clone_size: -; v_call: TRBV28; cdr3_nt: TGTGCCAGCAGACCGAGGACAGCCAACCAAGAGACCCAGTACTTC; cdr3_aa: CASRPRTANQETQYF
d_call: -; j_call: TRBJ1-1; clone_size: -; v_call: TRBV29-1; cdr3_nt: TGCAGCGTTGCACGGGGGTGGGGAGCTTTCTTT; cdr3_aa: CSVARGWGAFF
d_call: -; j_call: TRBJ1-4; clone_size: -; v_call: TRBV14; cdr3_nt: TGTGCCAGCAGCCAAGATCAGCCCTTGACAGGCCTTGAAAAACTGTTTTTT; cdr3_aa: CASSQDQPLTGLEKLFF
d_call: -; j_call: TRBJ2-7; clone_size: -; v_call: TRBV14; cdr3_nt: TGTGCCAGCAGTAAAGGGGGTGAGCAGTACTTC; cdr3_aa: CASSKGGEQYF
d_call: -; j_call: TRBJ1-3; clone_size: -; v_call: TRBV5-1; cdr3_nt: TGCGCCAGCAGCTTGGCGGCAGGGACTGGAAACACCATATATTTT; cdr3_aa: CASSLAAGTGNTIYF
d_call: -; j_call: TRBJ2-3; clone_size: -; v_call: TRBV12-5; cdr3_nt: TGTGCTAGTGGTTTGGAGTCAGCGGTAGATACGCAGTATTTT; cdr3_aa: CASGLESAVDTQYF
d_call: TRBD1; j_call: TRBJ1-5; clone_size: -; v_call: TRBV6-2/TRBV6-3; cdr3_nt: TGTGCCAGCAGTAAAACGGGGACAGTTAGCAATCAGCCCCAGCATTTT; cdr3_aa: CASSKTGTVSNQPQHF
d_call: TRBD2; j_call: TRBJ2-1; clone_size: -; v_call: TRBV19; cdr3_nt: TGTGCCAGTAGTAAGGGAAGTAGCGGGAGGGCCGGTAATGAGCAGTTCTTC; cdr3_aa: CASSKGSSGRAGNEQFF
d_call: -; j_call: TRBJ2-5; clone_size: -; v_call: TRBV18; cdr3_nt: TGTGCCAGCTCAGTTGCGCGGCAAGAGACCCAGTACTTC; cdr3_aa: CASSVARQETQYF
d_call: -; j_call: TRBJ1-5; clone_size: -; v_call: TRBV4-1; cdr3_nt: TGCGCCAGCAGCCAGGACATTAGCAATCAGCCCCAGCATTTT; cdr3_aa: CASSQDISNQPQHF
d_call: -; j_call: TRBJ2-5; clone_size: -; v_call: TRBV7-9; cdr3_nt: TGTGCCAGCAGCCGTAGGCAGCGAGAGACCCAGTACTTC; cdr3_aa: CASSRRQRETQYF
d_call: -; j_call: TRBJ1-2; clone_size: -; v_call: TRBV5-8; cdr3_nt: TGTGCCAGCAGCTTGGTAACAAGATCCTATGGCTACACCTTC; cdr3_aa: CASSLVTRSYGYTF
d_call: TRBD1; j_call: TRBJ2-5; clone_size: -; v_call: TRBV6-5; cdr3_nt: TGTGCCAGCGAGAGGACAGGGGTTCGAGAGACCCAGTACTTC; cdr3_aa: CASERTGVRETQYF
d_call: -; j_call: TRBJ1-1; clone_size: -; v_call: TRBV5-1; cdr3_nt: TGCGCCAGCAGCTTGGGTTGGACTACCAACACTGAAGCTTTCTTT; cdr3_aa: CASSLGWTTNTEAFF
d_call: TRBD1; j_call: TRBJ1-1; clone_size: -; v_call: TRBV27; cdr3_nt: TGTGCCAGCAATAGGCTTCCGACAGGGGGAAGGACTGAAGCTTTCTTT; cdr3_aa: CASNRLPTGGRTEAFF
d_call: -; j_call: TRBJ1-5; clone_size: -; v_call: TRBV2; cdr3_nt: TGTGCCAGCAGTCCGGACAGCCAGAATCAGCCCCAGCATTTT; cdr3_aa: CASSPDSQNQPQHF
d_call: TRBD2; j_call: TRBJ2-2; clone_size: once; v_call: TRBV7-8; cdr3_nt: TGTGCCAGCAGCCCAGCAGCTTCGGTCTATGGAGTCCCTATAGCGGGAGGAGCCGGGGAGCTGTTTTTT; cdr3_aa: CASSPAASVYGVPIAGGAGELFF
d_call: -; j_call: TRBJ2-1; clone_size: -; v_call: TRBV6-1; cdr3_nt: TGTGCCAGCAGTGAAGTCCATGGGGGCCCTCAGGAGCAGTTCTTC; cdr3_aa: CASSEVHGGPQEQFF
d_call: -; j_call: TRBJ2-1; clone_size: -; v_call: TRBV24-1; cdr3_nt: TGTGCCACCAGGAGCTCCTACAATGAGCAGTTCTTC; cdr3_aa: CATRSSYNEQFF
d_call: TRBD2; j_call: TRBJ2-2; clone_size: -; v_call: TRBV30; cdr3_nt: TGTGCCTGGAGTGTACGGGGCGGGAGGGCCGTCGGGGAGCTGTTTTTT; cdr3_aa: CAWSVRGGRAVGELFF
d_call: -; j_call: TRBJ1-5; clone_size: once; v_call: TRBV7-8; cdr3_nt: TGTGCCAGCAGCTTAGCGCGAGCCAGGTGGAACAATCAGCCCCAGCATTTT; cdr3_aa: CASSLARARWNNQPQHF
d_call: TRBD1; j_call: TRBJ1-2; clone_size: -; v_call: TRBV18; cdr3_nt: TGTGCCAGCTCACCCCGGGACAGCGCGACGAATGGCTACACCTTC; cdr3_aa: CASSPRDSATNGYTF
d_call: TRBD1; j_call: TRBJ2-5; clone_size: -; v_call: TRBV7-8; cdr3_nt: TGTGCCAGCAGCACCCGGGACAGGGTAGGGACCCAGTACTTC; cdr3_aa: CASSTRDRVGTQYF
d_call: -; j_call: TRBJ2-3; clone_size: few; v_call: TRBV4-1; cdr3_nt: TGCGCCAGCAGCCCGCGGGGAGAACTACTCCCAGATACGCAGTATTTT; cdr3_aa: CASSPRGELLPDTQYF
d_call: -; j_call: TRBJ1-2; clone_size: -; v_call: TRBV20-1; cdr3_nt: TGCAGTGCTAGTTTGGGCCTCAACTATGGCTACACCTTC; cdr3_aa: CSASLGLNYGYTF
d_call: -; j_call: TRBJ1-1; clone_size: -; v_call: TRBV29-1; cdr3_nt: TGCAGCGTACTATCCACTAGCACGAACACTGAAGCTTTCTTT; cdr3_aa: CSVLSTSTNTEAFF
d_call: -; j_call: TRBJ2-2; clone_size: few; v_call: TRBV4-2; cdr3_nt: TGTGCCAGCAGCCAAGATTCCCAGGTCAGCACCGGGGAGCTGTTTTTT; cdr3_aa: CASSQDSQVSTGELFF
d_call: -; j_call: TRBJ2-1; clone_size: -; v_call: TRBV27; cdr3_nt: TGTGCCAGCAGTTTCAGGAACCACTACAATGAGCAGTTCTTC; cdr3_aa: CASSFRNHYNEQFF
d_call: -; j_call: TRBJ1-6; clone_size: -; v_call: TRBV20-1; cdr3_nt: TGCACCTCTGAGGATTCACCCCTCCACTTT; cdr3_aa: CTSEDSPLHF
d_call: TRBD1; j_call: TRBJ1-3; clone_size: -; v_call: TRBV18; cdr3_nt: TGTGCCAGCTCGCCGACAGGGGACACCATATATTTT; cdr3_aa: CASSPTGDTIYF
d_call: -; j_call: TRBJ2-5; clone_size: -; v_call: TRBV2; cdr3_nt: TGTGCCAGCAACCAAGGGGCAACTCAAGGGGAGACCCAGTACTTC; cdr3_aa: CASNQGATQGETQYF
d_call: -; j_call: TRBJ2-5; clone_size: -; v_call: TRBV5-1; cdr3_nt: TGCGCCAGCAGCTTGGGCAGTTCGGGGTATGAGACCCAGTACTTC; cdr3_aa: CASSLGSSGYETQYF
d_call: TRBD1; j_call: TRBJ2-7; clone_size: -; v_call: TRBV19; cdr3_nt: TGTGCCAGTAGTATGCCGGGACAGGGGATCTACGAGCAGTACTTC; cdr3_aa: CASSMPGQGIYEQYF
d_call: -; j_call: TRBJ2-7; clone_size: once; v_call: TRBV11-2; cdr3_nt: TGTGCCAGCAGCTCTGGGCCGTTCACCATACGGGGCTCCTACGAGCAGTACTTC; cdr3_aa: CASSSGPFTIRGSYEQYF
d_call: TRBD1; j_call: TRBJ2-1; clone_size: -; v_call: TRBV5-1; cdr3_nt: TGCGCCAGCAGCTCGATCCCGGGACAGCATGACAATGAGCAGTTCTTC; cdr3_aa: CASSSIPGQHDNEQFF
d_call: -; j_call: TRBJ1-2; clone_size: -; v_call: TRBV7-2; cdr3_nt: TGTGCCAGCAGCCCCCCGGGAGGGGCGTTCGGCTACACCTTC; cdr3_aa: CASSPPGGAFGYTF
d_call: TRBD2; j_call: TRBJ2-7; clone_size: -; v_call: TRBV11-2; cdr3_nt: TGTGCCAGCAGCTTGGCGGGGACTAAAACCTACGAGCAGTACTTC; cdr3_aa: CASSLAGTKTYEQYF
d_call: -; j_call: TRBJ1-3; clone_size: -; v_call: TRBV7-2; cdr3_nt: TGTGCCAGCAGCTTAGATGGGGCGGGAAACACCATATATTTT; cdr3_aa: CASSLDGAGNTIYF
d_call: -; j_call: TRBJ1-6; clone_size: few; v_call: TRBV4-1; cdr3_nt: TGCGCCAGCAGCCATAGGACAGTTAATTCACCCCTCCACTTT; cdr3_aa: CASSHRTVNSPLHF
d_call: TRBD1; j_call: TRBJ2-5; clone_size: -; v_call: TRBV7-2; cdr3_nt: TGTGCCAGCAGCTTCCGGGACAGTTACATCCAAGAGACCCAGTACTTC; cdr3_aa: CASSFRDSYIQETQYF
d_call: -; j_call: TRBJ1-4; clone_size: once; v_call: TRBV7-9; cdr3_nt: TGTGCCAGCAGCTGGACAGACGCAACTAATGAAAAACTGTTTTTT; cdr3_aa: CASSWTDATNEKLFF
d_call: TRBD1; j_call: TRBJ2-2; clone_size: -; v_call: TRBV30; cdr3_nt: TGTGCCTGGAGAGATACAGGGGGATCCACCGGGGAGCTGTTTTTT; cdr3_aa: CAWRDTGGSTGELFF
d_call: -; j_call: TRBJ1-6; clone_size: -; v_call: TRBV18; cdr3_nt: TGTGCCAGCTCAAGCGTCAGGGCGGAGAGCTCCTATAATTCACCCCTCCACTTT; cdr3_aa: CASSSVRAESSYNSPLHF
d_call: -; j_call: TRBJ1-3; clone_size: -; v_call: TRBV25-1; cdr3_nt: TGTGCCACCTCCCGGGTGGGACAAGGAAACACCATATATTTT; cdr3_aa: CATSRVGQGNTIYF
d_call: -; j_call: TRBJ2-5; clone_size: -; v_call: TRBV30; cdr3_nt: TGTGCCTGGAGTCAGAAGAGGGGGGGAGGTGAGACCCAGTACTTC; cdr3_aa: CAWSQKRGGGETQYF
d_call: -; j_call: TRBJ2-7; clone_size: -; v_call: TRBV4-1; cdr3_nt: TGCGCCAGCAGCCAAGAAACACTACAATACTACGAGCAGTACTTC; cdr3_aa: CASSQETLQYYEQYF
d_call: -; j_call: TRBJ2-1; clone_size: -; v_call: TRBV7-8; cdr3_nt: TGTGCCAGCAGCCAAAACCGGGTTGAGCAGTTCTTC; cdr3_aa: CASSQNRVEQFF
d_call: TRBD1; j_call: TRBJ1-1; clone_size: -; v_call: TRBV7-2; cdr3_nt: TGTGCCAGCAGCTCCCCGACAGGGGCAAAGACTGAAGCTTTCTTT; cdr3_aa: CASSSPTGAKTEAFF
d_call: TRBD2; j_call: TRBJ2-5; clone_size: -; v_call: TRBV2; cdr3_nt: TGTGCCAGCAGGGCAGGACTAGCGGGGGTTCGAGAGACCCAGTACTTC; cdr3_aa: CASRAGLAGVRETQYF
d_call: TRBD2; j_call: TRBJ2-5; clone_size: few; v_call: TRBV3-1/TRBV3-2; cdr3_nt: TGTGCCAGCAGCCGGTCGCGGGGGGCAGAGACCCAGTACTTC; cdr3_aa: CASSRSRGAETQYF
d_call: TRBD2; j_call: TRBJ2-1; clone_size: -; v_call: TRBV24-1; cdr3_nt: TGTGCCACCAGTGATCCCGGACTAGCGGGAGTATATGAGCAGTTCTTC; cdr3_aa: CATSDPGLAGVYEQFF
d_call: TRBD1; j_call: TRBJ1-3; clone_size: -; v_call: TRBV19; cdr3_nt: TGTGCCAGTAGTACGGCGACAGGGCTCGGAAACACCATATATTTT; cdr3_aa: CASSTATGLGNTIYF